This T cell receptor beta chain came from a study of blood T cell repertoires in COVID-19. As for the study in general: Researchers got acute and convalescent COVID-19 samples from the United States, Italy and Spain.

Sequencing used immunoSEQ multiplex PCR; TCRdb keeps in-frame clones, though not all of them. The sample yields under 250,000 clones, around 84% seen once. The CDR3 consists of 15 residues. Germline CDR1 reads LGHNA; CDR2 reads YSLEER. The J segment lost 6 bases and the V segment lost 2 bases, leaving 5 bases of the junction unmatched. The receptor was isolated from a woman aged 70-85 years with active or convalescent COVID-19. Material for sequencing was peripheral blood. V gene TRBV4-3 combines with J gene TRBJ2-2; 8 bases are a match to TRBD1. The chain's CDR3 is CASSQQGQVSGELFF. Here the CDR3 DNA reads TGCGCCAGCAGCCAACAGGGACAGGTCTCCGGGGAGCTGTTTTTT.